These 7 T cell receptor beta chains were all obtained from the same sample, sequenced in a study of blood T cells in healthy people across ages. Together with a sample-barcoded 5' primer, a J-beta primer mix was included in a second PCR lasting about 7 to 11 cycles. Each CDR3 protein gets one entry after TCRdb re-called the 5' RACE reads with MiXCR. The sample includes 800,000 to 900,000 distinct CDR3 sequences, around 62% of them seen just once. The sequencing input was blood. Every receptor here comes from a man between 25 and 39 years old in good health.

In DNA form, the CDR3 reads TGCGCCAGCAGCTTGGCCCCAGCGGGGGTCGAAGAGACCCAGTACTTC. It specifies CASSLAPAGVEETQYF. V gene TRBV5-1 combines with J gene TRBJ2-5, with 8 nucleotides matching TRBD2. Trimming removed 0 bases from V and 3 bases from J; junction bases left unmatched: 7. Germline CDR1 and CDR2: SGHRS and YFSETQ. The CDR3 length is 16 residues. Complete variable domain (other parts from reference TRBV5-1 and TRBJ2-5): KAGVTQTPRYLIKTRGQQVTLSCSPISGHRSVSWYQQTPGQGLQFLFEYFSETQRNKGNFPGRFSGRQFSNSRSEMNVSTLELGDSALYLCASSLAPAGVEETQYFGPGTRLLVL.

A few counts support this clonotype. This chain joins TRBV29-1 and TRBJ1-5, with a possible D match to TRBD1 (5 bases). This CDR3 spans 12 amino acids. The germline gives CDR1 SQVTM, CDR2 ANQGSEA. Trimming took 6 bases from V and 7 from J, leaving 13 bases between them. CDR3 nucleotides: TGCAGCGTGGGGGGAGGAGACCAGCCCCAGCATTTT. Translation: CSVGGGDQPQHF. The variable domain in full, completed from reference TRBV29-1 and TRBJ1-5, reads SAVISQKPSRDICQRGTSLTIQCQVDSQVTMMFWYRQQPGQSLTLIATANQGSEATYESGFVIDKFPISRPNLTFSTLTVSNMSPEDSSIYLCSVGGGDQPQHFGDGTRLSIL.

The chain employs TRBV6-5 and TRBJ2-1; D might be TRBD1 or TRBD2, each matching 5 bases. V lost 0 bases, J lost 10 bases, and 16 bases lay in between. The CDR3 consists of 15 residues. Germline lookup yields CDR1 MNHEY and CDR2 SVGAGI. CDR3 protein: CASSYSIGARDEQFF. The CDR3 coding sequence is TGTGCCAGCAGTTACTCGATAGGGGCTAGGGACGAGCAGTTCTTC.

The chain has TRBV29-1 and TRBJ1-2, with D possibly matching TRBD1 (6 bases). Per germline, CDR1 SQVTM and CDR2 ANQGSEA. V was clipped by 4 bases and J by 5 bases, with 20 bases between them. The CDR3 covers 15 residues. The CDR3 DNA follows: TGCAGCGTTGTTTGGTTCGCGGGGGCCCTTTATGGCTACACCTTC. This translates into CSVVWFAGALYGYTF.

The chain carries TRBV2 and TRBJ1-1; 9 nucleotides agree with TRBD1. The CDR3 is 13 amino acids. Trimming took 8 bases from V and 1 from J; bases not matched to a gene: 2. Germline loops: CDR1 SNHLY, CDR2 FYNNEI. CDR3: CASEGQGNTEAFF. DNA for the CDR3: TGTGCCAGCGAGGGACAGGGGAACACTGAAGCTTTCTTT. The full variable domain, its missing parts supplied by reference TRBV2 and TRBJ1-1, is EPEVTQTPSHQVTQMGQEVILRCVPISNHLYFYWYRQILGQKVEFLVSFYNNEISEKSEIFDDQFSVERPDGSNFTLKIRSTKLEDSAMYFCASEGQGNTEAFFGQGTRLTVV.

This clonotype was found a few times. J is TRBJ2-7 and V is TRBV5-1; 8 bases match TRBD1. Trimming at V came to 7 bases and at J to 3 bases, leaving 12 bases not matched to a gene. CDR1 and CDR2 from the germline V gene are SGHRS and YFSETQ. CDR3 length: 15 residues. This CDR3 is CASRPGQDLFYEQYF. Here the CDR3 DNA reads TGCGCCAGCCGCCCGGGACAGGACTTGTTCTACGAGCAGTACTTC.

The chain recombines TRBV4-3 with TRBJ2-1; D is uncertain. Trimming took 0 bases from V and 7 from J, leaving 19 bases between them. The germline V gene has CDR1 LGHNA and CDR2 YSLEER. CDR3 length: 17 amino acids. CDR3 region: CASSQDVLGSLWNEQFF. The CDR3 coding sequence is TGCGCCAGCAGCCAAGATGTATTGGGATCCTTGTGGAATGAGCAGTTCTTC.